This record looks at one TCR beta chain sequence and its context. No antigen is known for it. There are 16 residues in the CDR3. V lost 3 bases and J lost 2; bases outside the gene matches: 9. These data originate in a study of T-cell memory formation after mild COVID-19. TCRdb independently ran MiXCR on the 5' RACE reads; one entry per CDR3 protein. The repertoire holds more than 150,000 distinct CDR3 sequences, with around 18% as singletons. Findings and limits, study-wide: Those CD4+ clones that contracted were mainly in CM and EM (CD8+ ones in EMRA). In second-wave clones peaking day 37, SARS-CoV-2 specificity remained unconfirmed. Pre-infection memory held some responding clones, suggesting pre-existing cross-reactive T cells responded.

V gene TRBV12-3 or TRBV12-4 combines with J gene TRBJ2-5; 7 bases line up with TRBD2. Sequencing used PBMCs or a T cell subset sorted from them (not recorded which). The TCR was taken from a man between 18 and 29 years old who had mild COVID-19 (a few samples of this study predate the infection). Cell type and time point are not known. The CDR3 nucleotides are TGTGCCAGCAGTTTTACCCGGAGCGGGATACAAGAGACCCAGTACTTC. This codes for CASSFTRSGIQETQYF.